This TCR beta chain emerged from a study of blood T cells in healthy people across ages. Per sample, a minimum of 6.5 million PBMCs were isolated. Study observations and caveats: A roughly linear fall in TCR beta diversity per million T cells was seen with increasing age.

Germline CDR1 MNHEY, CDR2 SMNVEV (reference sequence). This CDR3 contains 13 residues. For the second PCR, which ran for about 6 to 11 cycles, a sample-barcoded 5' primer and a J-beta primer mix were used. Every molecule of cDNA carried a tag from a template-switch adaptor with 12 random nucleotides. The yield of each sample was at least 2.5 million CDR3-containing paired-end reads. TCRdb passed the 5' RACE reads through MiXCR, listing each CDR3 protein once. The data show 1.5 million to 1.9 million distinct CDR3 sequences, approximately 43% seen once. The sample holds a few counts of this clonotype. Its cognate antigen is unknown.

V usage is TRBV27 and J usage is TRBJ2-5; a possible D gene is TRBD1 (6 bases). Gene TRBJ2-7 matches the end of the DNA better, so the J call may be wrong. The origin of this receptor is a woman younger than 30 in good health. The specimen was blood. CDR3 in amino acids: CASSLSQGLEQYF. The CDR3 nucleotides are TGTGCCAGCAGTTTATCGCAGGGGCTCGAGCAGTACTTC.